This T cell receptor beta chain was sequenced in a study of cytomegalovirus exposure and HLA in healthy donors. Study-level points and caveats: In a later analysis, common viral pathogens appeared linked to several of the most significant clusters.

Note on this clone: Its target is not known.

13 Jbeta primers and 60 Vbeta primers were used for the PCR. The protocol was immunoSEQ multiplex PCR, while the TCRdb copy is restricted to in-frame clones and leaves out a portion. In the table there are about 69,000 clones, 55% to 75% of which are singletons. The CDR3 runs to 16 residues. The V gene lost 0 bases and the J gene lost 0 bases, with 14 bases spanning the gap. Germline CDR1 SQVTM, CDR2 ANQGSEA. The TCR sequence derives from a woman in her 30s in good health and CMV-seronegative. The V gene is TRBV29-1, the J gene TRBJ1-2; D is possibly TRBD1 (5 bases). Sequencing was done on a sample of PBMCs. The DNA of the CDR3 is TGCAGCGTTGAAGATCTTGAGGAGGGGACTAACTATGGCTACACCTTC. Protein product: CSVEDLEEGTNYGYTF.